This T cell receptor beta chain was obtained from a study of blood T cell repertoires in COVID-19. The method was immunoSEQ multiplex PCR; TCRdb's version includes in-frame clones alone and lacks a portion of them. The sample records approximately 500,000 clones, about 89% being singletons. This CDR3 has 15 amino acids. Trimming left V 4 bases short and J 7 bases short, with 19 bases between. The sequence was obtained from a woman between 50 and 59 years old with COVID-19, enrolled during active disease. V and J are TRBV23-1 and TRBJ1-1; no firm D call. TRBV23-1 has ORF status, its function being uncertain. Source material: peripheral blood. CDR3 residues: CASSPPPWARGEAFF. The CDR3 nucleotides are TGCGCCAGCAGTCCTCCCCCGTGGGCCCGGGGTGAAGCTTTCTTT.